This passage covers 21 T cell receptor beta chains from one sample sequenced in a study of Tregs in tolerant kidney transplant recipients. Repertoires were generated with immunoSEQ multiplex PCR, while TCRdb's copy carries only in-frame clones and drops some. Found here are some 60,000 clones, about 83% of them singletons; the top ten hold under 6.5%. The sample comprised CD4+ T cells from blood. These receptors all stem from a human donor in good health.

The rearrangement uses TRBV4-2 and TRBJ2-3; TRBD2 aligns across 12 bases. V lost 0 bases to trimming and J lost 3 bases; unmatched junction nucleotides: 16. The CDR3 has 21 amino acids. Germline V gives CDR1 LGHNA, CDR2 YNFKEQ. The CDR3 nucleotides read TGTGCCAGCAGCCAAGATGTACTAGCGGGGGGTCACTCCCTTACGACAGATACGCAGTATTTT. Encoded protein: CASSQDVLAGGHSLTTDTQYF.

The rearrangement links TRBV7-2 to TRBJ2-2; D is unresolved. Germline CDR1 reads SGHTA; CDR2 reads FQGNSA. The CDR3 spans 15 residues. V dropped 7 bases and J dropped 7 bases, with 19 bases sitting between them. The CDR3 protein is CASTLAPARVGELFF. CDR3 nucleotides: TGTGCCAGCACCTTGGCTCCAGCAAGGGTCGGGGAGCTGTTTTTT.

This chain connects TRBV5-1 to TRBJ2-7; D not resolved. V shed 0 bases and J shed 5 bases, with 18 bases lying between them. The CDR3 extends over 16 amino acids. Germline lookup yields CDR1 SGHRS and CDR2 YFSETQ. This CDR3 is CASSLALGRVEDEQYF. The DNA of the CDR3 is TGCGCCAGCAGCTTGGCCCTGGGTAGGGTCGAGGACGAGCAGTACTTC.

The chain couples TRBV5-4 to TRBJ2-7; D perhaps matches TRBD1 (6 bases). Trimming pared 5 bases from V and 2 bases from J, leaving 14 bases between. Germline CDR1 and CDR2: SGHNT and YYREEE (reference sequence). The CDR3 runs to 14 residues. The CDR3 loop reads CASRRTGMTYEQYF. The CDR3 DNA sequence: TGTGCCAGCAGGCGTACAGGGATGACCTACGAGCAGTACTTC.

The rearrangement uses TRBV27 and TRBJ1-4, with 9 positions matching TRBD1. The CDR3 is 14 amino acids. Germline V CDR1 and CDR2: MNHEY, SMNVEV (reference sequence). V shed 6 bases and J 8 bases; nucleotides not matched to a gene: 7. The CDR3 reads CASRGQGSGEKLFF. DNA of the CDR3: TGTGCCAGCAGGGGACAGGGATCTGGGGAAAAACTGTTTTTT.

This sequence joins TRBV10-3 and TRBJ2-7; 9 nucleotides agree with TRBD1. V trimming: 3 bases; J trimming: 0 bases; junction bases outside the gene matches: 6. In germline, CDR1 is ENHRY, CDR2 SYGVKD. This CDR3 region has 16 residues. The CDR3 reads CAISDPGQGSSYEQYF. CDR3 nucleotides: TGTGCCATCAGTGACCCCGGACAGGGGAGCTCCTACGAGCAGTACTTC.

Worth noting for this clone: Being one base from a much bigger clone, this may be a read error. The chain has TRBV2 and TRBJ1-1; TRBD1 is a possible D gene (6 bases). The length of the CDR3 is 12 residues. Germline V gene sequence: CDR1 SNHLY, CDR2 FYNNEI. Trimming cost V 7 bases and J 0 bases, with 6 bases left between them. The CDR3 DNA is TGTGCCAGCAAGGGGGTGAACACTGAAGCTTTCTTT. This sequence encodes CASKGVNTEAFF. Full variable domain (rest looked up from reference TRBV2 and TRBJ1-1): EPEVTQTPSHQVTQMGQEVILRCVPISNHLYFYWYRQILGQKVEFLVSFYNNEISEKSEIFDDQFSVERPDGSNFTLKIRSTKLEDSAMYFCASKGVNTEAFFGQGTRLTVV.

The V call is TRBV4-1, the J call TRBJ2-1, with TRBD2 matching 12 bases. CDR1 and CDR2 from the germline V gene are MGHRA and YSYEKL. The V gene end was trimmed by 2 bases and the J gene end by 9 bases; junction bases not matched to a gene: 5. The CDR3 is 15 amino acids. The DNA of the CDR3 is TGCGCCAGCAGCCAACTAGCGGGGGGGCGGGGTGAGCAGTTCTTC. Translation: CASSQLAGGRGEQFF.

The chain combines TRBV5-1 with TRBJ2-2; the D gene is possibly TRBD2 (6 bases). V lost 3 bases, J lost 4 bases, and 16 bases lay in between. The CDR3 loop spans 16 amino acids. Germline V CDR1 and CDR2: SGHRS, YFSETQ. In DNA form, the CDR3 reads TGCGCCAGCAGCTCCGCTGAGGACTATGGCACCGGGGAGCTGTTTTTT. Translated: CASSSAEDYGTGELFF. Complete variable domain (other parts from reference TRBV5-1 and TRBJ2-2): KAGVTQTPRYLIKTRGQQVTLSCSPISGHRSVSWYQQTPGQGLQFLFEYFSETQRNKGNFPGRFSGRQFSNSRSEMNVSTLELGDSALYLCASSSAEDYGTGELFFGEGSRLTVL.

CDR3 DNA sequence: TGCAGCGTTTTACGGGAAGGAGGTAACAATGAGCAGTTCTTC. Translating gives CSVLREGGNNEQFF. This rearrangement joins TRBV29-1 to TRBJ2-1, with D perhaps TRBD2 (5 bases). Looked up from germline, CDR1 is SQVTM and CDR2 is ANQGSEA. The ends were cut back, 5 bases at V and 5 bases at J, with 16 bases in the middle. CDR3 length equals 14 residues.

The chain combines TRBV5-1 with TRBJ1-2; no firm D call. The germline V and J ends were trimmed by 1 base and 6 bases, with 16 bases remaining between them. CDR3 length: 15 residues. Germline loops: CDR1 SGHRS, CDR2 YFSETQ. The CDR3 coding sequence is TGCGCCAGCAGCTTGAGTCCGGGGAGGGAAAATGGCTACACCTTC. Its translation: CASSLSPGRENGYTF.

The chain recombines TRBV5-8 with TRBJ1-2; 8 bases match TRBD1. The V gene's germline CDR1 is SGHTS and CDR2 YDEGEE. Trimming at V came to 7 bases and at J to 4 bases, leaving 9 bases not matched to a gene. The CDR3 sequence is 14 residues long. The CDR3 region has the DNA TGTGCCAGCTCCCGGACAGGGTCGGTCTATGGCTACACCTTC. This encodes CASSRTGSVYGYTF.

This clone turned up a few times. The rearrangement links TRBV4-1 to TRBJ2-6; no definite D call. Germline V gene data show CDR1 as MGHRA and CDR2 as YSYEKL. V lost 1 base and J 0 bases, leaving 13 bases between the germline ends. This CDR3 has 18 amino acids. As DNA, the CDR3 is TGCGCCAGCAGCCAAGTCGACATGGGTTTCTCTGGGGCCAACGTCCTGACTTTC. Translating it yields CASSQVDMGFSGANVLTF.

The V gene is TRBV7-9, the J gene TRBJ2-7, with TRBD2 identical over 10 bases. Germline CDR1 and CDR2: SEHNR and FQNEAQ (reference sequence). Unmatched junction bases numbered 6, after V lost 1 base and J lost 6 bases. The CDR3 length is 15 residues. This chain's CDR3 is CASSLGGLALSEQYF. CDR3 nucleotides: TGTGCCAGCAGCTTAGGGGGACTAGCGCTATCCGAGCAGTACTTC.

This chain connects TRBV30 to TRBJ2-7; D gene unclear. V lost 5 bases, J lost 0 bases, and 2 bases lay in between. CDR3 size: 10 residues. CDR1 is GTSNPN, CDR2 SVGIG, per germline (reference sequence). The DNA of the CDR3 is TGTGCCTGGGGCTCCTACGAGCAGTACTTC. Protein product: CAWGSYEQYF.

In nucleotides, the CDR3 is TGCGCCAGCAACTTAGCGGGGGCTGGGCACAATGAGCAGTTCTTC. Protein: CASNLAGAGHNEQFF. V usage is TRBV5-1 and J usage is TRBJ2-1; 9 bases align to TRBD2. Germline CDR1 is SGHRS and CDR2 is YFSETQ. The CDR3 runs to 15 residues. V lost 6 bases to trimming and J lost 5 bases; unmatched junction nucleotides: 9.

The gene calls are TRBV7-2 and TRBJ2-5; D uncertain. The ends were cut back, 3 bases at V and 5 bases at J, with 16 bases in the middle. This CDR3 comprises 15 residues. Germline CDR1 reads SGHTA; CDR2 reads FQGNSA. CDR3 residues: CASSLRQRPTETQYF. Written as DNA, the CDR3 is TGTGCCAGCAGCTTGCGCCAGAGACCTACGGAGACCCAGTACTTC.

CDR3 nucleotides: TGTGCCATCAGTGAGAGGGTCGATCAGCCCCAGCATTTT. This gives the protein CAISERVDQPQHF. This chain uses TRBV10-3 with TRBJ1-5; D is unclear. The V gene's germline CDR1 is ENHRY and CDR2 SYGVKD. Between the trimmed V and J ends, which lost 2 bases and 5 bases, there was a span of 7 bases. The CDR3 has 13 amino acids.

This clone was counted once. The rearrangement uses TRBV5-6 and TRBJ2-2; unclear D gene. The CDR3 is made up of 16 amino acids. Germline V gene data show CDR1 as SGHDT and CDR2 as YYEEEE. V lost 2 bases to trimming and J lost 4 bases, with 15 bases between them. The DNA of the CDR3 is TGTGCCAGCAGCTTCCGACACCCTACACGCACCGGGGAGCTGTTTTTT. Its protein is CASSFRHPTRTGELFF.

This chain connects TRBV7-9 to TRBJ2-3; TRBD2 agrees at 10 bases. Germline assignment: CDR1 SEHNR and CDR2 FQNEAQ (reference sequence). The CDR3 consists of 17 residues. V lost 6 bases and J lost 2; bases outside the gene matches: 11. In DNA form, the CDR3 reads TGTGCCAGCAGACTCCCACGGACTAGCGGCACCACAGATACGCAGTATTTT. Protein: CASRLPRTSGTTDTQYF.

This chain connects TRBV5-1 to TRBJ2-7, with 8 bases lining up with TRBD2. This CDR3 is built from 14 residues. Germline V gene sequence: CDR1 SGHRS, CDR2 YFSETQ. V lost 6 bases, J lost 2 bases, and 7 bases stayed unmatched. As DNA, the CDR3 is TGCGCCAGCAATGAGGACGGGGGGGCCTACGAGCAGTACTTC. It specifies CASNEDGGAYEQYF.